These 19 T cell receptor beta chains came from one sample sequenced in a study of blood T cell repertoires in COVID-19. TCRdb keeps only in-frame clones here, not all; method: immunoSEQ multiplex PCR. The sample has about 330,000 clones; around 87% are singletons. Specimen: PBMCs or T cells enriched from blood (not recorded which). These receptors were collected from a woman aged 25 to 45 who had recovered from COVID-19.

This rearrangement joins TRBV29-1 to TRBJ1-1; TRBD1 matches 7 bases. Trimming at V came to 6 bases and at J to 6 bases, leaving 10 bases not matched to a gene. Germline V CDR1 and CDR2: SQVTM, ANQGSEA. This CDR3 has 13 amino acids. CDR3 residues: CSVRGRGVAEAFF. The CDR3, as DNA: TGCAGCGTGAGGGGCAGGGGGGTCGCTGAAGCTTTCTTT. The full variable domain, with the rest looked up from reference TRBV29-1 and TRBJ1-1, is SAVISQKPSRDICQRGTSLTIQCQVDSQVTMMFWYRQQPGQSLTLIATANQGSEATYESGFVIDKFPISRPNLTFSTLTVSNMSPEDSSIYLCSVRGRGVAEAFFGQGTRLTVV.

The chain couples TRBV4-1 to TRBJ1-3; TRBD1 might be the D (6 bases). Trimming cost V 3 bases and J 0 bases, with 15 bases left between them. The CDR3 consists of 17 residues. CDR1 is MGHRA and CDR2 is YSYEKL in the germline V gene. The CDR3 protein is CASSQRGQGLSGNTIYF. The CDR3 nucleotides are TGCGCCAGCAGCCAGAGAGGGCAGGGGCTCTCTGGAAACACCATATATTTT.

This sequence joins TRBV18 and TRBJ2-7; D is perhaps TRBD2 (6 bases). This CDR3 has 16 amino acids. Trimming took off 0 bases at V and 2 bases at J, with 14 bases between the two ends. From germline, CDR1 is KGHSH and CDR2 LQKENI. The CDR3 DNA reads as TGTGCCAGCTCACCACCTCAGAGCGGGTGGGCCTACGAGCAGTACTTC. Encoded protein: CASSPPQSGWAYEQYF.

The rearrangement links TRBV2 to TRBJ2-2; the match to TRBD2 covers 10 bases. The CDR3 consists of 14 residues. The trim removed 7 bases at V and 4 bases at J, leaving 3 bases unmatched. The germline V gene encodes CDR1 SNHLY and CDR2 FYNNEI. Here the CDR3 DNA reads TGTGCCAGCATAGCGGGGGGCGGCACCGGGGAGCTGTTTTTT. It is translated as CASIAGGGTGELFF.

The chain joins TRBV28 to TRBJ1-2; D possibly corresponds to TRBD1 (5 bases). CDR1 and CDR2 (germline): MDHEN, SYDVKM. Deletions cut 8 bases from V and 0 bases from J, with 13 bases between. CDR3 length: 14 amino acids. The chain's CDR3 is CASGGTGANYGYTF. CDR3 DNA: TGTGCCAGCGGGGGGACTGGAGCTAACTATGGCTACACCTTC.

The chain has TRBV5-6 and TRBJ1-4; 12 positions match TRBD1. With V trimmed by 4 bases and J by 6 bases, 4 bases remained unmatched. CDR3 length: 15 residues. Germline assignment: CDR1 SGHDT and CDR2 YYEEEE. CDR3 sequence: CASSTGTGGYEKLFF. For the CDR3, the DNA is TGTGCCAGCAGCACCGGGACAGGGGGCTATGAAAAACTGTTTTTT. The complete variable domain, with remaining parts taken from reference TRBV5-6 and TRBJ1-4, reads DAGVTQSPTHLIKTRGQQVTLRCSPKSGHDTVSWYQQALGQGPQFIFQYYEEEERQRGNFPDRFSGHQFPNYSSELNVNALLLGDSALYLCASSTGTGGYEKLFFGSGTQLSVL.

Only a few counts were recorded for this clone. The sample carries other DNA sequences with the same CDR3. This chain connects TRBV6-1 to TRBJ1-1, with a tentative D call TRBD1 (6 bases). Germline lookup yields CDR1 MNHNS and CDR2 SASEGT. Trimming took off 3 bases at V and 1 base at J, with 6 bases between the two ends. This CDR3 is built from 13 residues. The CDR3 loop reads CASSETGNTEAFF. The CDR3 bases are TGTGCCAGCAGTGAGACAGGGAACACTGAAGCTTTCTTT.

V usage is TRBV5-6 and J usage is TRBJ1-1; a possible D gene is TRBD1 (5 bases). Trimming shortened V by 3 bases and J by 6 bases, and 15 bases separated the two germline ends. CDR3 length: 14 residues. The V gene's germline CDR1 is SGHDT and CDR2 YYEEEE. The CDR3 here is CASSSEFPGAEAFF. The CDR3 DNA reads TGTGCCAGCAGCTCCGAATTCCCGGGGGCTGAAGCTTTCTTT.

The V gene is TRBV2, the J gene TRBJ2-3; TRBD2 matches at 9 bases. The CDR3 is 15 residues long. CDR1 is SNHLY and CDR2 is FYNNEI in the germline V gene. The V segment lost 1 base and the J segment 4 bases; nucleotides outside the gene matches: 3. The CDR3: CASSEDSGGPDTQYF. The CDR3 coding sequence is TGTGCCAGCAGTGAAGATAGCGGGGGACCAGATACGCAGTATTTT.

The chain uses TRBV19 and TRBJ1-2; 7 nucleotides align to TRBD1. Germline CDR1 reads LNHDA; CDR2 reads SQIVND (reference sequence). V gave up 7 bases and J gave up 6 bases; unmatched junction bases: 20. The CDR3 contains 17 residues. CDR3 bases: TGTGCCAGTATTATCTCTGTGACAGGGAAGACGGGAAATGGCTACACCTTC. Protein: CASIISVTGKTGNGYTF.

The V call is TRBV6-1, the J call TRBJ1-1, with D perhaps matching TRBD1 (6 bases). Germline CDR1 MNHNS, CDR2 SASEGT. The germline V and J ends were trimmed by 3 bases and 6 bases, with 14 bases remaining between them. The CDR3 extends over 14 amino acids. CDR3 protein: CASSDVGGVAEAFF. CDR3 sequence (DNA): TGTGCCAGCAGTGACGTAGGGGGGGTTGCTGAAGCTTTCTTT.

The J gene is TRBJ2-7, the V gene TRBV4-1; D is unclear. This CDR3 is 12 amino acids long. Germline V gene data show CDR1 as MGHRA and CDR2 as YSYEKL. Trimming cost V 1 base and J 7 bases, with 8 bases left between them. CDR3 sequence reads: CASSQVPQEQYF. DNA for the CDR3: TGCGCCAGCAGCCAAGTTCCCCAGGAGCAGTACTTC.

The chain couples TRBV18 to TRBJ1-4, with 7 bases aligning to TRBD1. Germline lookup yields CDR1 KGHSH and CDR2 LQKENI. J lost 0 bases, V lost 5 bases, and 9 bases had no gene match. This CDR3 region has 17 residues. CDR3 nucleotides: TGTGCCAGCTCAGAGACAGGGCTTCCTGCAACTAATGAAAAACTGTTTTTT. Protein sequence: CASSETGLPATNEKLFF.

The rearrangement uses TRBV12-3 or TRBV12-4 and TRBJ1-5; D gene unclear. This CDR3 is 13 amino acids long. V shed 3 bases and J shed 7 bases, with 10 bases lying between them. The CDR3 here is CASSFQGGQPQHF. The CDR3 coding sequence is TGTGCCAGCAGTTTCCAAGGAGGCCAGCCCCAGCATTTT.

The chain joins TRBV10-1 to TRBJ1-1; D is uncertain. The CDR3 has 13 residues. Germline V gene lookup returns CDR1 WNHNN and CDR2 SYGVQD (reference sequence). V lost 7 bases to trimming and J lost 5 bases, with 14 bases between them. CDR3 protein: CASKPSAGTEAFF. The DNA for the CDR3 is TGCGCCAGCAAACCGTCGGCGGGTACTGAAGCTTTCTTT.

Details on this clone: Distinct nucleotide sequences in the sample also encode this CDR3. This rearrangement joins TRBV2 to TRBJ1-2, with D possibly being TRBD1 (5 bases). Trimming removed 2 bases from V and 2 bases from J, with 6 bases in between. Germline lookup yields CDR1 SNHLY and CDR2 FYNNEI. The CDR3 length is 13 residues. The CDR3 here is CASSERGNYGYTF. CDR3 in DNA: TGTGCCAGCAGTGAAAGGGGAAACTATGGCTACACCTTC.

V is TRBV5-4 and J is TRBJ2-3, with D possibly being TRBD2 (6 bases). This CDR3 is 16 amino acids long. Trimming took off 3 bases at V and 9 bases at J, with 23 bases between the two ends. Germline CDR1 is SGHNT and CDR2 is YYREEE (reference sequence). The CDR3 here is CASSWSLADGRETQYF. In nucleotides, the CDR3 is TGTGCCAGCAGCTGGTCACTAGCAGATGGAAGGGAGACGCAGTATTTT.

This clone was detected only a few times. This rearrangement joins TRBV7-2 to TRBJ2-7; D might be TRBD1 (5 bases). Germline V gene data show CDR1 as SGHTA and CDR2 as FQGNSA. CDR3 length: 14 residues. V was clipped by 1 base and J by 3 bases, with 10 bases between them. Here the CDR3 reads CASSLGPGIYEQYF. Here the CDR3 DNA reads TGTGCCAGCAGCTTAGGTCCAGGGATCTACGAGCAGTACTTC.

The V call is TRBV7-8, the J call TRBJ1-2; TRBD1 might be the D (6 bases). Germline CDR1 and CDR2: SGHVS and FQNEAQ. The length of the CDR3 is 14 residues. V lost 5 bases and J 2 bases, leaving 12 bases between the germline ends. The CDR3 DNA reads TGTGCCAGCAGCCCTCGACAGGCCAACTATGGCTACACCTTC. It specifies CASSPRQANYGYTF. The full variable domain, with the rest looked up from reference TRBV7-8 and TRBJ1-2, is GAGVSQSPRYKVAKRGQDVALRCDPISGHVSLFWYQQALGQGPEFLTYFQNEAQLDKSGLPSDRFFAERPEGSVSTLKIQRTQQEDSAVYLCASSPRQANYGYTFGSGTRLTVV.